This T cell receptor beta chain was identified during a study of post-analysis software for immune sequencing data. Between the trimmed V and J ends, which lost 5 bases and 6 bases, there was a span of 11 bases. CDR3 length: 13 residues. This clonotype was found once. Its target is not known. General study points: Controls showed lower frequencies than patients for five or six TRBV segments, and TRBV5-6, TRBV5-1 and TRBV20-1 were among these.

The library was made from cDNA and included unique molecular identifiers. MiXCR, run by TCRdb on the PCR reads, gives a single entry per CDR3 protein. Of some 800,000 distinct CDR3 sequences listed, roughly 50% are singletons. The V gene is TRBV12-3 or TRBV12-4, the J gene TRBJ2-1, with TRBD2 as a possible D gene (6 bases). Source material: blood. The receptor was isolated from a girl aged 10 to 17 with multiple sclerosis. CDR3 amino acids: CASSGAGTNEQFF. As DNA, the CDR3 is TGTGCCAGCAGTGGGGCGGGGACCAATGAGCAGTTCTTC.